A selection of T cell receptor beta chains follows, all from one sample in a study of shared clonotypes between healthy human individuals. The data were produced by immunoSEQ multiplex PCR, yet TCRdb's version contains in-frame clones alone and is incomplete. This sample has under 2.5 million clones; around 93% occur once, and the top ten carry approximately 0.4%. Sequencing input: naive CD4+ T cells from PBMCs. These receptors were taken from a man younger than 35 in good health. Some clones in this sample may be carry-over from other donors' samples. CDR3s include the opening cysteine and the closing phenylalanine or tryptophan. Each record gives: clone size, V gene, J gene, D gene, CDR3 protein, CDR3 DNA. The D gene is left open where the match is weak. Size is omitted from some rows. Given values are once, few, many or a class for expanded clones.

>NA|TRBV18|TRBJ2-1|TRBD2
CASSLLAGGLNEQFF
TGTGCCAGCTCACTACTAGCGGGAGGACTCAATGAGCAGTTCTTC
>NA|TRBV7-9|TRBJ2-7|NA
CASSLAEWVTTVHEQYF
TGTGCCAGCAGCTTAGCGGAATGGGTAACGACGGTCCACGAGCAGTACTTC
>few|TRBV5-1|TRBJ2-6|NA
CASSLEAYSGANVLTF
TGCGCCAGCAGCTTGGAGGCCTACTCTGGGGCCAACGTCCTGACTTTC
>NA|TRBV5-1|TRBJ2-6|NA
CASSLAPGSGANVLTF
TGCGCCAGCAGCTTGGCACCGGGGTCTGGGGCCAACGTCCTGACTTTC
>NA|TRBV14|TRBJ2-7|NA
CASSRTAGHEQYF
TGTGCCAGCAGCCGGACGGCTGGCCACGAGCAGTACTTC
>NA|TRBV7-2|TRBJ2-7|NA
CASSSRQGDYEQYF
TGTGCCAGCAGCTCCCGTCAGGGAGACTACGAGCAGTACTTC
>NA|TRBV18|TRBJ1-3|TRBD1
CASSPPARGLAGNTIYF
TGTGCCAGCTCACCACCCGCCAGGGGGCTCGCAGGAAACACCATATATTTT
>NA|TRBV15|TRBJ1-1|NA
CATSRDNQGGGWAFF
TGTGCCACCAGCAGAGATAACCAGGGAGGTGGATGGGCTTTCTTT
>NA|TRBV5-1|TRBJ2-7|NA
CASSPTGEKAEQYF
TGCGCCAGCAGCCCGACCGGGGAAAAGGCCGAGCAGTACTTC
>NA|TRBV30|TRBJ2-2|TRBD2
CAWSRWAGGRPGELFF
TGTGCCTGGAGTAGGTGGGCGGGAGGGAGGCCCGGGGAGCTGTTTTTT
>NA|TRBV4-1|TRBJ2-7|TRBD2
CASSPRTSGSEQYF
TGCGCCAGCAGCCCGAGGACTAGCGGGAGCGAGCAGTACTTC
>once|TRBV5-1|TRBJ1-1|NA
CASSFNGVPGTEAFF
TGCGCCAGCAGCTTTAACGGGGTCCCCGGGACTGAAGCTTTCTTT
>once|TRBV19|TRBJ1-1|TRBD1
CASSIVGRGRYKGTEAFF
TGTGCCAGTAGTATAGTGGGCAGGGGGCGATATAAAGGCACTGAAGCTTTCTTT
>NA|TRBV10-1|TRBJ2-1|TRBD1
CASSVFPGQKYNEQFF
TGCGCCAGCAGCGTTTTCCCGGGACAGAAATACAATGAGCAGTTCTTC
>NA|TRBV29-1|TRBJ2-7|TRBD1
CSAGQGVSYEQYF
TGCAGCGCTGGACAGGGGGTGTCCTACGAGCAGTACTTC
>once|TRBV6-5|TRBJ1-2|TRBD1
CASSPRGEGYGYTF
TGTGCCAGCAGTCCCAGGGGGGAGGGCTATGGCTACACCTTC
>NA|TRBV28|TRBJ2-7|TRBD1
CASSLSYIQGTYEQYF
TGTGCCAGCAGTTTAAGCTACATACAGGGGACCTACGAGCAGTACTTC
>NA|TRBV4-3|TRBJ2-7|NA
CASSPNIRAYEQYF
TGCGCCAGCAGCCCGAACATCAGAGCCTACGAGCAGTACTTC
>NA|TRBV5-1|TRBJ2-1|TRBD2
CASSPLPSGASYNEQFF
TGCGCCAGCAGCCCCCTTCCTAGCGGTGCTTCCTACAATGAGCAGTTCTTC
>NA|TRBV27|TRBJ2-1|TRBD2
CASSLGGQLAGNNEQFF
TGTGCCAGCAGTTTAGGCGGGCAACTAGCGGGAAACAATGAGCAGTTCTTC
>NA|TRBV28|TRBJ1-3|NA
CASSLRKGNTIYF
TGTGCCAGCAGTTTAAGGAAAGGAAACACCATATATTTT
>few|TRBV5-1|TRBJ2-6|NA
CASSLRQSNGNVLTF
TGCGCCAGCAGCTTGAGACAGTCCAATGGCAACGTCCTGACTTTC
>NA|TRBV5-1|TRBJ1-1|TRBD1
CASSPRFGQANPTEAFF
TGCGCCAGCAGCCCAAGGTTTGGACAGGCTAATCCCACTGAAGCTTTCTTT
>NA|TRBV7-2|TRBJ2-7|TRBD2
CASSLAFSGPYEQYF
TGTGCCAGCAGCTTAGCCTTTAGCGGGCCGTACGAGCAGTACTTC
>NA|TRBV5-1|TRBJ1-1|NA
CASSSGQRNTEAFF
TGCGCCAGCAGCTCGGGACAAAGGAACACTGAAGCTTTCTTT
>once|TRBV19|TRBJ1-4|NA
CASSNTGAREKLFF
TGTGCCAGTAGTAACACTGGGGCAAGAGAAAAACTGTTTTTT
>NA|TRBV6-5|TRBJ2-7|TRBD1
CASSYSGQLYEQYF
TGTGCCAGCAGTTACTCGGGACAGCTCTACGAGCAGTACTTC
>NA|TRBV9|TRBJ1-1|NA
CASSEQVMNTEAFF
TGTGCCAGCAGCGAACAGGTAATGAACACTGAAGCTTTCTTT
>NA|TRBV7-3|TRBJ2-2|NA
CASSLMGSGDTGELFF
TGTGCCAGCAGCTTAATGGGTAGCGGAGACACCGGGGAGCTGTTTTTT
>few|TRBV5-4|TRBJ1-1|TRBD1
CASSLRGPNTEAFF
TGTGCCAGCAGCCTCAGGGGGCCGAACACTGAAGCTTTCTTT
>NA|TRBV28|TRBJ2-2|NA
CASSPNRVRLFF
TGTGCCAGCAGCCCTAACAGGGTGCGGCTGTTTTTT
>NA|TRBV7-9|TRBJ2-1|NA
CASSSSDEQFF
TGTGCCAGCAGCTCCTCAGATGAGCAGTTCTTC
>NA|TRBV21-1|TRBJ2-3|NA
CASSKRGSGRSSGTDTQYF
TGTGCCAGCAGCAAACGGGGTAGCGGGAGGTCCTCGGGCACAGATACGCAGTATTTT
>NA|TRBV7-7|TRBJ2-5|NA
CASSFVGRGETQYF
TGTGCCAGCAGCTTTGTAGGCAGGGGAGAGACCCAGTACTTC
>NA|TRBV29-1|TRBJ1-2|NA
CSVEASGGYTF
TGCAGCGTTGAAGCCAGCGGTGGCTACACCTTC
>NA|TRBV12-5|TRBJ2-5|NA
CASGTFSGRETQYF
TGTGCTAGTGGCACGTTTTCAGGGCGGGAGACCCAGTACTTC
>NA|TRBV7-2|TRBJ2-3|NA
CASTPKVFTDTQYF
TGTGCCAGCACCCCGAAGGTTTTCACAGATACGCAGTATTTT
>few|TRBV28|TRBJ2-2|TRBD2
CASGASGFTGELFF
TGTGCCAGCGGGGCTAGCGGGTTTACCGGGGAGCTGTTTTTT
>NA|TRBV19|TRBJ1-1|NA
CASTRGGLPSNTEAFF
TGTGCCAGTACTAGAGGGGGGTTGCCCTCGAACACTGAAGCTTTCTTT
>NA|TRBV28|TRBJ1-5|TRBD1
CASSRTGNGQPQHF
TGTGCCAGCAGTAGGACAGGGAATGGTCAGCCCCAGCATTTT
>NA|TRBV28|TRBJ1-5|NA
CASSYIGLSNQPQHF
TGTGCCAGCAGTTATATAGGTCTCTCAAATCAGCCCCAGCATTTT